This is a list of T cell receptor beta chains from one sample in a study of blood T cells in healthy people across ages. TCRdb fed the 5' RACE reads into MiXCR, producing one record per CDR3 protein. The repertoire holds around 1,000,000 distinct CDR3 sequences, with around 25% as singletons. These data also formed part of another study, on T cells of mothers and their children.

Sequenced input: blood. The receptors derive from a girl aged 2-15 years in good health. Both conserved end residues are part of each CDR3. Fields, in order: clone size, J gene, V gene, D gene, CDR3 DNA, CDR3 protein. D genes are given only for firm matches. Clone sizes are given selectively: once, few, many, or a class where the clone is expanded.

size: .; J: TRBJ2-4; V: TRBV21-1; D: .; DNA: TGTGCCAGCAGCAAAGAGTTCACAGTTCTAGCCAAAAACATTCAGTACTTC; CDR3: CASSKEFTVLAKNIQYF
size: .; J: TRBJ2-7; V: TRBV29-1; D: .; DNA: TGCAGCGTTGCTAGGCAGGGCGGAGGATACGAGCAGTACTTC; CDR3: CSVARQGGGYEQYF
size: few; J: TRBJ2-7; V: TRBV6-1; D: .; DNA: TGTGCCAGCCACGGAGGTAGGGCGTCTTCTTGGGGCGAGCAGTACTTC; CDR3: CASHGGRASSWGEQYF
size: once; J: TRBJ2-7; V: TRBV7-6; D: .; DNA: TGTGCCAGCAGCCGACGGGGTACCTACGAGCAGTACTTC; CDR3: CASSRRGTYEQYF
size: .; J: TRBJ2-3; V: TRBV5-1; D: .; DNA: TGCGCCAGCAGCTTGGACAACCCTAGCACAGATACGCAGTATTTT; CDR3: CASSLDNPSTDTQYF
size: few; J: TRBJ1-2; V: TRBV5-1; D: TRBD1; DNA: TGCGCCAGCAGCTACGATGCAGGGGGGACCACTAACTATGGCTACACCTTC; CDR3: CASSYDAGGTTNYGYTF
size: .; J: TRBJ2-7; V: TRBV4-2; D: .; DNA: TGTGCCAGCAGCCAAGTGGGAGGAGGACTCCTCGCCCTTTCCTACGAGCAGTACTTC; CDR3: CASSQVGGGLLALSYEQYF
size: few; J: TRBJ2-7; V: TRBV9; D: TRBD1; DNA: TGTGCCAGCAGCGTAGCAGGGGGAGACGAGCAGTACTTC; CDR3: CASSVAGGDEQYF
size: once; J: TRBJ2-2; V: TRBV9; D: TRBD2; DNA: TGTGCCAGCAGCGTCGCTAGCGGGAGTTTTGACACCGGGGAGCTGTTTTTT; CDR3: CASSVASGSFDTGELFF
size: .; J: TRBJ2-5; V: TRBV10-3; D: .; DNA: TGTGCCATCAGTGACTCAAAGCGGGCAATTGAGACCCAGTACTTC; CDR3: CAISDSKRAIETQYF
size: few; J: TRBJ1-1; V: TRBV28; D: .; DNA: TGTGCCAGCAGGAATACAGCCTCCACTGAAGCTTTCTTT; CDR3: CASRNTASTEAFF
size: .; J: TRBJ1-6; V: TRBV6-5; D: .; DNA: TGTGCCAGCAGTAACCGGCCACCGGGACATCCTGCAGGTCATTCACCCCTCCACTTT; CDR3: CASSNRPPGHPAGHSPLHF
size: .; J: TRBJ1-1; V: TRBV28; D: .; DNA: TGTGCCAGCAGTTCCACATTAACACCCAGATATTACACTGAAGCTTTCTTT; CDR3: CASSSTLTPRYYTEAFF
size: .; J: TRBJ1-2; V: TRBV29-1; D: .; DNA: TGCAGCGTTGTCGGCGTGGGGCCTAAAATTAACTATGGCTACACCTTC; CDR3: CSVVGVGPKINYGYTF
size: .; J: TRBJ1-4; V: TRBV29-1; D: .; DNA: TGCAGCGCCACGGGGACGTTTCAAGGAGGGGTGTTTTTT; CDR3: CSATGTFQGGVFF
size: few; J: TRBJ1-1; V: TRBV9; D: .; DNA: TGTGCCAGCAGCGTGAGAGCAGCGAACACTGAAGCTTTCTTT; CDR3: CASSVRAANTEAFF
size: .; J: TRBJ2-2; V: TRBV24-1; D: TRBD1; DNA: TGTGCCACCAGTGGACAGGGCGTGCTGTTTTTT; CDR3: CATSGQGVLFF
size: few; J: TRBJ2-1; V: TRBV6-1; D: .; DNA: TGTGCCAGCAGGTTGTGGGGCTCCTACAATGAGCAGTTCTTC; CDR3: CASRLWGSYNEQFF
size: .; J: TRBJ1-1; V: TRBV10-3; D: TRBD1; DNA: TGTGCCATCAGTGACAGGGGGCGAGGGACTGAAGCTTTCTTT; CDR3: CAISDRGRGTEAFF
size: .; J: TRBJ2-7; V: TRBV29-1; D: TRBD1; DNA: TGCAGCGTTGACATAGGGGACAGTGACGAGCAGTACTTC; CDR3: CSVDIGDSDEQYF